These T cell receptor beta chains were read from a single sample in a study of T-cell reconstitution after alpha-beta-depleted transplantation in children. From the PCR reads, TCRdb called clonotypes with MiXCR, one entry per CDR3 protein. The table has around 600,000 distinct CDR3 sequences, roughly 23% seen once; the top ten hold roughly 14%. The specimen comprised PBMCs, mostly from graft donor cells, sampled 360 days after TCRalphabeta/CD19-depleted stem cell transplant. Receptors originate from a boy younger than two who had a stem cell transplant for acute myeloid leukemia, so the T cells may come from the graft donor. Each CDR3 is given with its conserved first and last residue. Each record gives: V gene, clone size, J gene, D gene, CDR3 DNA, CDR3 protein. A D gene is named only where the DNA matches it firmly. Clone sizes are given selectively: once, few, many, or a class where the clone is expanded.

V gene: TRBV7-8; clone size: few; J gene: TRBJ2-1; D gene: .; CDR3 DNA: TGTGCCAGCAGCTGGACGTCAACTTACAATGAGCAGTTCTTC; CDR3 protein: CASSWTSTYNEQFF
V gene: TRBV7-9; clone size: many; J gene: TRBJ2-1; D gene: TRBD1; CDR3 DNA: TGTGCCAGCAGCTTCCTGGACAGGGGGATTCATGAGCAGTTCTTC; CDR3 protein: CASSFLDRGIHEQFF
V gene: TRBV12-3/TRBV12-4; clone size: many; J gene: TRBJ2-5; D gene: TRBD2; CDR3 DNA: TGTGCCAGCAGACGGACTAGCGCAGAGACCCAGTACTTC; CDR3 protein: CASRRTSAETQYF
V gene: TRBV15; clone size: .; J gene: TRBJ2-5; D gene: .; CDR3 DNA: TGTGCCACCAGCACGAACCGCCGGGAGACCCAGTACTTC; CDR3 protein: CATSTNRRETQYF
V gene: TRBV2; clone size: few; J gene: TRBJ2-1; D gene: .; CDR3 DNA: TGTGCCAGCACTCCCGAGGGGGTTTCCCTTTACAATGAGCAGTTCTTC; CDR3 protein: CASTPEGVSLYNEQFF
V gene: TRBV12-3/TRBV12-4; clone size: .; J gene: TRBJ2-3; D gene: .; CDR3 DNA: TGTACCAGCAGTCTCCCTCAAATTACTACAAGACATAAATCAGATACGCAGTATTTT; CDR3 protein: CTSSLPQITTRHKSDTQYF
V gene: TRBV7-2; clone size: few; J gene: TRBJ2-2; D gene: .; CDR3 DNA: TGTGCCAGCAGTATCCCCCAGGGTTCCGGGGAGCTGTTTTTT; CDR3 protein: CASSIPQGSGELFF
V gene: TRBV29-1; clone size: many; J gene: TRBJ1-5; D gene: .; CDR3 DNA: TGCAGCGTTGTAATGTCGGGGACGCTGCATTTT; CDR3 protein: CSVVMSGTLHF
V gene: TRBV6-5; clone size: .; J gene: TRBJ2-7; D gene: .; CDR3 DNA: TGTGCCAGCAGTTCCATCCCAGCGTATCCCGGGGAGCAGTACTTC; CDR3 protein: CASSSIPAYPGEQYF
V gene: TRBV6-6; clone size: few; J gene: TRBJ1-4; D gene: .; CDR3 DNA: TGTGCCAGCAGCGGGACGGATGAAAAACTGTTTTTT; CDR3 protein: CASSGTDEKLFF
V gene: TRBV6-2/TRBV6-3; clone size: .; J gene: TRBJ2-3; D gene: TRBD1; CDR3 DNA: TGTGCCAGCAGAGAGACAGGGGGCTTCACAGATACGCAGTATTTT; CDR3 protein: CASRETGGFTDTQYF
V gene: TRBV7-9; clone size: few; J gene: TRBJ2-5; D gene: TRBD1; CDR3 DNA: TGTGCCAGCAGCTTCCGGGACAGACAAGAGACCCAGTACTTC; CDR3 protein: CASSFRDRQETQYF
V gene: TRBV6-5; clone size: many; J gene: TRBJ2-7; D gene: TRBD1; CDR3 DNA: TGTGCCAGCAGTTACTATCCGGGACAGAGCTACGAGCAGTACTTC; CDR3 protein: CASSYYPGQSYEQYF
V gene: TRBV5-1; clone size: many; J gene: TRBJ2-3; D gene: .; CDR3 DNA: TGCGCCAGCAGCGTCACTAGCACAGATACGCAGTATTTT; CDR3 protein: CASSVTSTDTQYF
V gene: TRBV10-3; clone size: many; J gene: TRBJ2-3; D gene: TRBD1; CDR3 DNA: TGTGCCATCAGTGAACCAATACCCACAGGGGTGTGGGTTATGGATACGCAGTATTTT; CDR3 protein: CAISEPIPTGVWVMDTQYF
V gene: TRBV12-3/TRBV12-4; clone size: many; J gene: TRBJ2-7; D gene: .; CDR3 DNA: TGTGCCAGCAGGGAGGGCGCCTACGAGCAGTACTTC; CDR3 protein: CASREGAYEQYF
V gene: TRBV7-9; clone size: few; J gene: TRBJ2-1; D gene: .; CDR3 DNA: TGTGCCAGCAGCTTAGCCGGGACAAAGGGGCAGTTCTTC; CDR3 protein: CASSLAGTKGQFF
V gene: TRBV12-3/TRBV12-4; clone size: .; J gene: TRBJ1-2; D gene: TRBD1; CDR3 DNA: TGTGCCAGCAGTTCTAGCGAGACAGGGAGTATTTACTATGGCTACACCTTC; CDR3 protein: CASSSSETGSIYYGYTF
V gene: TRBV7-2; clone size: .; J gene: TRBJ2-2; D gene: TRBD2; CDR3 DNA: TGTGCCAGCAGCCTATGGACTAGCTTTACCGGGGAGCTGTTTTTT; CDR3 protein: CASSLWTSFTGELFF
V gene: TRBV7-9; clone size: many; J gene: TRBJ2-3; D gene: .; CDR3 DNA: TGTGCCATTTCGCAGGAGGCGAGAAAAGATACGCAGTATTTT; CDR3 protein: CAISQEARKDTQYF